This is a list of T cell receptor beta chains from one sample in a study of CD8 T cells in Susac syndrome. One entry per CDR3 protein, called by TCRdb with MiXCR from the immunoSEQ multiplex PCR reads. The table has about 200,000 distinct CDR3 sequences, roughly 95% seen once; the top ten hold approximately 0.097%. The specimen sequenced was CD4+ T cells from PBMCs. The origin of the receptors is a human donor with multiple sclerosis. The CDR3 runs from the conserved cysteine through the conserved F or W. A D gene is named only where the DNA matches it firmly. Where a row states a size, it is once, few, many or the class of an expanded clone; other rows omit it.

v_gene: TRBV6-5
j_gene: TRBJ2-6
abundance: NA
d_gene: NA
CDR3nt: TGTGCCAGCAGTTACTGGTCTGGGGCCAACGTCCTGACTTTC
CDR3aa: CASSYWSGANVLTF

v_gene: TRBV3-1
j_gene: TRBJ1-1
abundance: NA
d_gene: TRBD1
CDR3nt: TGTGCCAGCAGCCAGGGACAGGGAGGGGGCACTGAAGCTTTCTTT
CDR3aa: CASSQGQGGGTEAFF

v_gene: TRBV11-2
j_gene: TRBJ2-7
abundance: NA
d_gene: TRBD1
CDR3nt: TGTGCCAGCAGCTATGACAGGGACAGCGGCGAGCAGTACTTC
CDR3aa: CASSYDRDSGEQYF

v_gene: TRBV7-6
j_gene: TRBJ1-4
abundance: NA
d_gene: NA
CDR3nt: TGTGCCAGCAGCCGACGAGAGGGGGAGAAAAAACTGTTTTTT
CDR3aa: CASSRREGEKKLFF

v_gene: TRBV15
j_gene: TRBJ2-3
abundance: once
d_gene: TRBD2
CDR3nt: TGTGCCACCAGCATTCTAGCGGGGGCGATCACAGATACGCAGTATTTT
CDR3aa: CATSILAGAITDTQYF

v_gene: TRBV27
j_gene: TRBJ2-7
abundance: NA
d_gene: TRBD1
CDR3nt: TGTGCCAGCAGGCCAGGGGACAGGCCCTCCTACGAGCAGTACTTC
CDR3aa: CASRPGDRPSYEQYF

v_gene: TRBV15
j_gene: TRBJ2-1
abundance: NA
d_gene: NA
CDR3nt: TGTGCCACCCATCCCCCCGATCTAGATCGGAATGAGCAGTTCTTC
CDR3aa: CATHPPDLDRNEQFF

v_gene: TRBV7-2
j_gene: TRBJ1-1
abundance: NA
d_gene: TRBD1
CDR3nt: TGTGCCAGCAGCTTAAGCAGGGGGGCCACTGAAGCTTTCTTT
CDR3aa: CASSLSRGATEAFF

v_gene: TRBV29-1
j_gene: TRBJ2-5
abundance: once
d_gene: TRBD2
CDR3nt: TGCAGCGTTACGGGACTAGCGGGGGGGTCAGAGACCCAGTACTTC
CDR3aa: CSVTGLAGGSETQYF

v_gene: TRBV30
j_gene: TRBJ2-3
abundance: NA
d_gene: TRBD2
CDR3nt: TGTGCCTGGAGACTAGCGGGGTCCACAGATACGCAGTATTTT
CDR3aa: CAWRLAGSTDTQYF

v_gene: TRBV18
j_gene: TRBJ2-5
abundance: NA
d_gene: NA
CDR3nt: TGTGCCAGCTCAGCAAGAGAGACCCAGTACTTC
CDR3aa: CASSARETQYF

v_gene: TRBV3-1
j_gene: TRBJ1-6
abundance: NA
d_gene: NA
CDR3nt: TGTGCCACTCGAATCGACGCGGGGAAGAATTCACCCCTCCACTTT
CDR3aa: CATRIDAGKNSPLHF

v_gene: TRBV4-1
j_gene: TRBJ1-1
abundance: NA
d_gene: NA
CDR3nt: TGCGCCAGCAGCCCACCAGGACGGCCGGACACTGAAGCTTTCTTT
CDR3aa: CASSPPGRPDTEAFF

v_gene: TRBV20-1
j_gene: TRBJ2-7
abundance: NA
d_gene: TRBD2
CDR3nt: TGCAGTGCTAGCGGAGCGGGGGGCCTCTACGAGCAGTACTTC
CDR3aa: CSASGAGGLYEQYF

v_gene: TRBV5-1
j_gene: TRBJ2-3
abundance: NA
d_gene: TRBD2
CDR3nt: TGCGCCAGCAGCTCTAGCGGAGACACAGATACGCAGTATTTT
CDR3aa: CASSSSGDTDTQYF

v_gene: TRBV7-3
j_gene: TRBJ2-1
abundance: NA
d_gene: TRBD1
CDR3nt: TGTGCCAGCAGCCGAACGGGACAGCCGTACAATGAGCAGTTCTTC
CDR3aa: CASSRTGQPYNEQFF

v_gene: TRBV4-1
j_gene: TRBJ2-4
abundance: NA
d_gene: NA
CDR3nt: TGCGCCAGCAGCCACTCAGGGATTAAGGGGACGAACATTCAGTACTTC
CDR3aa: CASSHSGIKGTNIQYF

v_gene: TRBV12-3/TRBV12-4
j_gene: TRBJ1-1
abundance: NA
d_gene: NA
CDR3nt: TGTGCCAGCAGTTTCGCCTTGTCCCTGAACACTGAAGCTTTCTTT
CDR3aa: CASSFALSLNTEAFF

v_gene: TRBV5-1
j_gene: TRBJ2-5
abundance: NA
d_gene: TRBD1
CDR3nt: TGCGCCAGCAGCGGATCCGGGACAGGGGAAGAGACCCAGTACTTC
CDR3aa: CASSGSGTGEETQYF

v_gene: TRBV7-2
j_gene: TRBJ2-1
abundance: NA
d_gene: TRBD1
CDR3nt: TGTGCCAGCAGCCTCCTGGACAGGGTTCTTTCCGGTGAGCAGTTCTTC
CDR3aa: CASSLLDRVLSGEQFF

v_gene: TRBV27
j_gene: TRBJ2-7
abundance: NA
d_gene: TRBD2
CDR3nt: TGTGCCAGCAGTTTAGCGGGGGAAAGCTCCTACGAGCAGTACTTC
CDR3aa: CASSLAGESSYEQYF

v_gene: TRBV27
j_gene: TRBJ2-7
abundance: once
d_gene: TRBD1
CDR3nt: TGTGCCAGCAGTAAACGACAGGGGCTGGGCGAGCAGTACTTC
CDR3aa: CASSKRQGLGEQYF

v_gene: TRBV14
j_gene: TRBJ2-2
abundance: NA
d_gene: NA
CDR3nt: TGTGCCAGCAGCCAAGACGACCCCGGGGAGCTGTTTTTT
CDR3aa: CASSQDDPGELFF

v_gene: TRBV20-1
j_gene: TRBJ1-6
abundance: NA
d_gene: NA
CDR3nt: TGCAGTGCTAGAGCTATCGCAGGCTCACCCCTCCACTTT
CDR3aa: CSARAIAGSPLHF

v_gene: TRBV30
j_gene: TRBJ1-1
abundance: NA
d_gene: NA
CDR3nt: TGTGCCTGGAGTAAGACCGGGGTCAGGTGGAACACTGAAGCTTTCTTT
CDR3aa: CAWSKTGVRWNTEAFF

v_gene: TRBV5-1
j_gene: TRBJ2-3
abundance: NA
d_gene: TRBD2
CDR3nt: TGCGCCAGCAGCTTGATGCGGGGGGACACAGATACGCAGTATTTT
CDR3aa: CASSLMRGDTDTQYF

v_gene: TRBV24-1
j_gene: TRBJ2-2
abundance: NA
d_gene: NA
CDR3nt: TGTGCCACCAGTGATTTCGGGGACACCGGGGAGCTGTTTTTT
CDR3aa: CATSDFGDTGELFF